Listed below are T cell receptor beta chains from one sample, sequenced in a study of blood T cells in healthy people across ages. One entry per CDR3 protein results from TCRdb running MiXCR on the 5' RACE reads. The sample carries 780,000 or so distinct CDR3 sequences, about 25% recorded once. These data also featured in a second study, about T cells of mothers and their children.

The specimen sequenced was blood. The receptors originated from a boy younger than 18 in good health. Each CDR3 is given with its conserved first and last residue. Each record gives: clone size, J gene, V gene, D gene, CDR3 protein, CDR3 DNA. D genes are given only for firm matches. Size values are once, few and many counts, or a class for expanded clones, and some rows have none.

>-|TRBJ2-7|TRBV9|-
CVSSGQPDSYEQYF
TGTGTCAGCAGTGGACAGCCTGACTCCTACGAGCAGTACTTC
>-|TRBJ2-6|TRBV10-3|TRBD1
CAISENQGALAGANVLTF
TGTGCCATCAGTGAGAACCAGGGGGCTTTGGCTGGGGCCAACGTCCTGACTTTC
>few|TRBJ1-6|TRBV20-1|-
CSARGDGSWF
TGCAGTGCTAGAGGGGACGGGAGCTGGTTT
>-|TRBJ2-1|TRBV4-3|-
CASSQEWRGNEQFF
TGCGCCAGCAGCCAAGAATGGCGGGGCAATGAGCAGTTCTTC
>-|TRBJ2-1|TRBV7-6|TRBD1
CASSSVRGQGVSYNEQFF
TGTGCCAGCAGCTCAGTCCGGGGACAGGGAGTTTCCTACAATGAGCAGTTCTTT
>few|TRBJ1-5|TRBV30|-
CAWSEGGGQPQHF
TGTGCCTGGAGTGAAGGGGGGGGACAGCCCCAGCATTTT
>-|TRBJ2-7|TRBV12-3/TRBV12-4|TRBD2
CASAREFVGYEQYF
TGTGCCAGCGCGCGGGAGTTTGTGGGATACGAGCAGTACTTC
>-|TRBJ2-7|TRBV6-5|-
CASSYVGVKYF
TGTGCCAGCAGCTACGTTGGGGTAAAGTACTTC
>-|TRBJ1-1|TRBV18|-
CASSPMQDGNTEAFF
TGTGCCAGCTCACCTATGCAGGATGGGAACACTGAAGCTTTCTTT
>few|TRBJ2-7|TRBV28|-
CASRGPQRYEQYF
TGTGCCAGCAGGGGACCACAGCGCTACGAGCAGTACTTC
>-|TRBJ2-2|TRBV4-3|TRBD1
CASSDNPGTGEAGELFF
TGCGCCAGCAGTGATAACCCCGGGACAGGTGAAGCCGGGGAGCTGTTTTTT
>few|TRBJ2-1|TRBV27|TRBD2
CASSKGRGVSIYEQFF
TGTGCCAGCAGTAAGGGGCGGGGGGTCAGCATCTATGAGCAGTTCTTC
>many|TRBJ2-1|TRBV14|-
CASSRRPNEQFF
TGTGCCAGCAGCCGTCGTCCTAATGAGCAGTTCTTC
>-|TRBJ2-4|TRBV7-2|-
CASSRSAAKNIQYF
TGTGCCAGCAGCCGAAGCGCAGCCAAAAACATTCAGTACTTC
>few|TRBJ1-4|TRBV18|-
CASSPLGGDGEKLFF
TGTGCCAGCTCACCACTGGGAGGGGACGGTGAAAAACTGTTTTTT
>few|TRBJ1-4|TRBV7-9|-
CASSSSRELFF
TGTGCCAGCAGCTCTTCAAGGGAACTGTTTTTT
>-|TRBJ2-1|TRBV7-6|TRBD1
CASSGQGGSYNEQFF
TGTGCCAGCAGCGGACAGGGGGGCTCCTACAATGAGCAGTTCTTC
>-|TRBJ2-1|TRBV6-2/TRBV6-3|TRBD2
CASSDLGGTYVDEQFF
TGTGCCAGCAGTGATCTCGGGGGGACCTATGTCGATGAGCAGTTCTTC
>few|TRBJ2-3|TRBV7-2|TRBD1
CASTLGADRVSDTQYF
TGTGCCAGCACCCTAGGGGCGGACAGGGTTTCAGATACGCAGTATTTT
>-|TRBJ2-2|TRBV5-1|-
CAGSLAVGPWELFF
TGCGCCGGCAGCTTGGCCGTGGGGCCGTGGGAGCTGTTTTTT
>few|TRBJ1-2|TRBV7-2|TRBD1
CASSQTGLDGYTF
TGTGCCAGCAGCCAGACAGGGTTAGATGGCTACACCTTC
>few|TRBJ2-1|TRBV27|-
CASRSGHSSYNEQFF
TGTGCCAGCAGATCGGGGCATAGCTCCTACAATGAGCAGTTCTTC
>-|TRBJ2-3|TRBV29-1|-
CSVEGWYQADTQYF
TGCAGCGTTGAAGGCTGGTACCAAGCAGATACGCAGTATTTT
>-|TRBJ2-3|TRBV20-1|TRBD1
CSATFSTGDLFTDTQYF
TGCAGTGCCACCTTTTCGACAGGGGACCTATTCACAGATACGCAGTATTTT
>few|TRBJ2-1|TRBV29-1|-
CSVEDHGGLCNEQFF
TGCAGCGTTGAAGATCACGGCGGACTCTGCAATGAGCAGTTCTTC
>many|TRBJ2-5|TRBV29-1|TRBD1
CSAVPGQGASETQYF
TGCAGCGCCGTCCCGGGACAGGGGGCGAGTGAGACCCAGTACTTC